The text below deals with one TCR beta chain. The antigen is not known. These data originate in a study of T cell repertoires in cytomegalovirus infection. Study overall: Public TCR beta signatures marked donors with CMV infection and the matching HLA. Whole-study findings and limits: Public TCR beta family frequency separated CMV-and-HLA carriers, including in an independent cohort. Ex vivo responses were dominated by HLA-C-restricted CMV-specific TCR beta clonotypes.

One entry per CDR3 protein results from TCRdb running MiXCR on the reads. In the table there are roughly 190,000 distinct CDR3 sequences, roughly 9.8% of which are singletons. Germline V lookup: CDR1 MDHEN, CDR2 SYDVKM. Trimming cost V 6 bases and J 5 bases, with 16 bases left between them. The CDR3 covers 14 residues. The sequence derives from a human donor in good health (CMV status not recorded). Some clones in this sample may be carry-over from other donors' samples. The sample was PBMCs. This chain links TRBV28 with TRBJ2-5; the D gene is possibly TRBD2 (7 bases). The CDR3 DNA reads TGTGCCAGCAGCGAAGGGGGGGAGTGGGAGACCCAGTACTTC. Translated, it gives CASSEGGEWETQYF.